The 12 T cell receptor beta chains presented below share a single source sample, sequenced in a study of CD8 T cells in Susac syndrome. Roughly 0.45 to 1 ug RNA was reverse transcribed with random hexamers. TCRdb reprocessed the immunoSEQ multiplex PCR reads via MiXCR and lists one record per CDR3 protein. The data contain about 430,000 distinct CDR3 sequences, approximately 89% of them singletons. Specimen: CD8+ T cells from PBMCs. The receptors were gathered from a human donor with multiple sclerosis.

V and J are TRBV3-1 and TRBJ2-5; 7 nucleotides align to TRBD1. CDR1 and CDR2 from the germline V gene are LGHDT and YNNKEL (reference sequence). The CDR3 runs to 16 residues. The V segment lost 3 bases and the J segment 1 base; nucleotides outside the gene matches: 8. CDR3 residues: CASSQGTAMFQETQYF. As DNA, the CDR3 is TGTGCCAGCAGCCAGGGGACAGCGATGTTCCAAGAGACCCAGTACTTC.

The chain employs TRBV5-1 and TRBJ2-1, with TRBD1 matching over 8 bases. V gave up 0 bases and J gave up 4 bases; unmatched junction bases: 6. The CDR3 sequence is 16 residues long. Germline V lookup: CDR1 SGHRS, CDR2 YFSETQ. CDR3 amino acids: CASSLEGTGIYNEQFF. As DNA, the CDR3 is TGCGCCAGCAGCTTGGAAGGGACAGGCATATACAATGAGCAGTTCTTC.

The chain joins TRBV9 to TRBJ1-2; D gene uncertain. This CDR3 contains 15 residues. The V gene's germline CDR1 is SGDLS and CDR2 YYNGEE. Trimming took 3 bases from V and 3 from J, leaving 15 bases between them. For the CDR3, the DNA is TGTGCCAGCAGCGGGAATAACAGAGACTACTATGGCTACACCTTC. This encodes CASSGNNRDYYGYTF. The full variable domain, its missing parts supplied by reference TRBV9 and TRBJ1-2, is DSGVTQTPKHLITATGQRVTLRCSPRSGDLSVYWYQQSLDQGLQFLIQYYNGEERAKGNILERFSAQQFPDLHSELNLSSLELGDSALYFCASSGNNRDYYGYTFGSGTRLTVV.

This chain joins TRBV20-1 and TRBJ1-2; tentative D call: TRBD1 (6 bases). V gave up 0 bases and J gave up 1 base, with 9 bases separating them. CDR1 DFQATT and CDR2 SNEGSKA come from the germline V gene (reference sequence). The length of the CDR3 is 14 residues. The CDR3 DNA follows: TGCAGTGCTAGAGACAGGGGTTATAACTATGGCTACACCTTC. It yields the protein CSARDRGYNYGYTF.

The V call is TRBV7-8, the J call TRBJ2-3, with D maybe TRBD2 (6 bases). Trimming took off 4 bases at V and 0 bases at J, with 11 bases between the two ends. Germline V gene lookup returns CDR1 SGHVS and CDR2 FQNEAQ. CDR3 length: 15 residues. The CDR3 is CASSYSGASTDTQYF. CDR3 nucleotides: TGTGCCAGCAGCTATAGCGGAGCTAGCACAGATACGCAGTATTTT. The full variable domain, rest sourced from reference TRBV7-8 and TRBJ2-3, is GAGVSQSPRYKVAKRGQDVALRCDPISGHVSLFWYQQALGQGPEFLTYFQNEAQLDKSGLPSDRFFAERPEGSVSTLKIQRTQQEDSAVYLCASSYSGASTDTQYFGPGTRLTVL.

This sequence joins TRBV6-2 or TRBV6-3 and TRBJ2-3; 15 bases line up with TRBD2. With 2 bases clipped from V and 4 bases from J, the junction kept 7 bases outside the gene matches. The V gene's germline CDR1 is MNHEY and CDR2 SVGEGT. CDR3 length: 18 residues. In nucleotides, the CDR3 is TGTGCCAGCAGTTACCCCCGGGGACTAGCGGGGGGCCCAGATACGCAGTATTTT. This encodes CASSYPRGLAGGPDTQYF.

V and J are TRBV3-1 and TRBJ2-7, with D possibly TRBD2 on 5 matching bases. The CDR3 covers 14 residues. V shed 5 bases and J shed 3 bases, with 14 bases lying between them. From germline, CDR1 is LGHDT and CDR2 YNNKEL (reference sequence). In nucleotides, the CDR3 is TGTGCCAGCAGCTCTGTCGGGGAAGACTACGAGCAGTACTTC. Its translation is CASSSVGEDYEQYF.

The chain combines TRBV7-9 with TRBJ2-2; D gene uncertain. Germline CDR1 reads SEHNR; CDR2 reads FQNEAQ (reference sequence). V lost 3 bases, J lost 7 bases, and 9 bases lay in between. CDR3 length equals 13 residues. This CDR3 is CASSFSVGGELFF. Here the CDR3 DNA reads TGTGCCAGCAGCTTCAGCGTCGGCGGGGAGCTGTTTTTT.

CDR3 coding DNA: TGTGCCAGTAGTAGAAAGCGGGGGGGTGTAGATGAGCAGTTCTTC. As protein: CASSRKRGGVDEQFF. V gene TRBV19 combines with J gene TRBJ2-1; TRBD2 matches 10 bases. Trimming at V came to 4 bases and at J to 8 bases, leaving 8 bases not matched to a gene. This CDR3 contains 15 residues. Germline V gene lookup returns CDR1 LNHDA and CDR2 SQIVND (reference sequence).

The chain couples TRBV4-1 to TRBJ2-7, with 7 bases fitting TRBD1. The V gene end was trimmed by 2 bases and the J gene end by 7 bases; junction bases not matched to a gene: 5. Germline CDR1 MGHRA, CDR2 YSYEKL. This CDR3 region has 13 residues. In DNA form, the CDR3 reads TGCGCCAGCAGCCAAACAGGGGCCAAAGAGCAGTACTTC. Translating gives CASSQTGAKEQYF.

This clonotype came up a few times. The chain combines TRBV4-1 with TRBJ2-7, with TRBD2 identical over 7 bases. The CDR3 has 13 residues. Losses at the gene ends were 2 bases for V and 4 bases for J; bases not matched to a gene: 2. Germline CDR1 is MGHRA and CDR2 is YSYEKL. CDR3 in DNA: TGCGCCAGCAGCCAATTAGCGGGTTACGAGCAGTACTTC. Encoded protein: CASSQLAGYEQYF.

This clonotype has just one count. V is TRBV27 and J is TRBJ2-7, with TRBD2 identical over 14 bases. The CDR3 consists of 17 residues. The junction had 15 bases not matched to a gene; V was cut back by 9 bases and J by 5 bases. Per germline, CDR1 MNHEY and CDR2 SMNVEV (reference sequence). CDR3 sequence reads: CASKPGLAGVGADEQYF. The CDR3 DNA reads TGTGCCAGTAAACCGGGACTAGCGGGAGTAGGGGCAGACGAGCAGTACTTC.